This entry concerns a single T cell receptor (beta chain). The data originate from a study of control samples from healthy donors and cancer patients. The method was immunoSEQ multiplex PCR; TCRdb's version includes in-frame clones alone and lacks a portion of them. This sample has about 170,000 clones, with 70% to 90% found just once. The sequence was collected from a woman aged 25 to 39 in good health. Sequencing input: blood.

CDR3 DNA: TGCGCCAGCAGCCCCCCCCAGGGCCACTATGGCTACACCTTC. It codes for CASSPPQGHYGYTF. The rearrangement joins TRBV5-1 to TRBJ1-2, with a possible D match to TRBD1 (5 bases). Germline V CDR1 and CDR2: SGHRS, YFSETQ. The CDR3 contains 14 residues. Trimming took 4 bases from V and 3 from J, leaving 13 bases between them.